Below are 13 T cell receptor beta chains sequenced from a single sample in a study of cytomegalovirus exposure and HLA in healthy donors (dated by TCRdb to 2016 to 2017). The method was the immunoSEQ multiplex PCR assay. For the multiplex PCR, a mixture combining 60 forward primers for TCR Vbeta segments and 13 reverse primers for TCR Jbeta segments was used. As stored in TCRdb, this immuneACCESS dataset retains in-frame rearrangements with V and J assigned. A fraction of the clones does not appear; measured against another copy, unresolved V genes explain less than half of the discrepancy, and the remainder lacks a known reason. Here the sample has roughly 120,000 clones; 74% occur a single time. The ten biggest clones cover approximately 10% of the sample. What was sequenced was PBMCs. Receptors originate from a woman between 45 and 60 years old in good health and CMV-seropositive.

The chain combines TRBV7-6 with TRBJ2-1, with D tentatively TRBD2 (6 bases). CDR1 and CDR2 (germline): SGHVS, FNYEAQ. This CDR3 is 12 amino acids long. Trimming shortened V by 3 bases and J by 13 bases, and 13 bases separated the two germline ends. In nucleotides, the CDR3 is TGTGCCAGCAGCTTGGTACTAGCCCCACAGTTCTTC. Its protein is CASSLVLAPQFF.

This clone was seen more than once but under ten times. The rearrangement uses TRBV18 and TRBJ1-5, with a weak D call TRBD1 (5 bases). Per the germline V gene, CDR1 is KGHSH and CDR2 is LQKENI. Trimming took 2 bases from V and 2 from J, leaving 10 bases between them. CDR3 length: 15 residues. The CDR3 loop reads CASSPGGNGNQPQHF. CDR3 bases: TGTGCCAGCTCACCAGGGGGGAATGGCAATCAGCCCCAGCATTTT.

The chain uses TRBV2 and TRBJ1-1; D possibly corresponds to TRBD1 (5 bases). Between the trimmed V and J ends, which lost 11 bases and 3 bases, there was a span of 10 bases. The CDR3 spans 11 residues. Germline assignment: CDR1 SNHLY and CDR2 FYNNEI. The DNA for the CDR3 is TGTGCCGGGGGGTTTGACACTGAAGCTTTCTTT. It codes for CAGGFDTEAFF.

This sequence joins TRBV6-4 and TRBJ2-1, with D tentatively TRBD2 (5 bases). Germline loops: CDR1 MRHNA, CDR2 SNTAGT. This CDR3 comprises 14 residues. Trimming cost V 6 bases and J 5 bases, with 14 bases left between them. CDR3 bases: TGTGCCAGCAGCGGCTTATGGGGAGACAATGAGCAGTTCTTC. The encoded protein is CASSGLWGDNEQFF.

The chain combines TRBV29-1 with TRBJ2-5; weak D call: TRBD2 (6 bases). Looked up from germline, CDR1 is SQVTM and CDR2 is ANQGSEA. V lost 6 bases and J 1 base, leaving 18 bases between the germline ends. The CDR3 extends over 15 amino acids. The CDR3 is CSVPSLRGPQETQYF. CDR3 sequence (DNA): TGCAGCGTCCCATCGTTGCGGGGCCCCCAAGAGACCCAGTACTTC.

The chain links TRBV7-2 to TRBJ2-5, with TRBD1 matching over 7 bases. Matching the DNA end better, TRBJ2-7 makes the J call doubtful. The germline V gene has CDR1 SGHTA and CDR2 FQGNSA. This CDR3 is built from 14 residues. Written as DNA, the CDR3 is TGTGCCAGCAGCTTTCAACAGGGGTACTACGAGCAGTACTTC. Amino acid sequence: CASSFQQGYYEQYF.

The V gene is TRBV5-1, the J gene TRBJ1-3, with TRBD1 identical over 9 bases. In germline, CDR1 is SGHRS, CDR2 YFSETQ. J was trimmed by 6 bases and V by 4 bases; bases with no gene match: 5. The CDR3 sequence is 14 residues long. The CDR3: CASSPWTGENTIYF. The CDR3 DNA reads as TGCGCCAGCAGCCCGTGGACAGGGGAAAACACCATATATTTT.

The V call is TRBV4-2, the J call TRBJ1-3, with 9 nucleotides matching TRBD1. There are 16 residues in the CDR3. The V and J ends lost 4 bases and 5 bases, in that order; junction bases with no gene match: 9. Germline CDR1 reads LGHNA; CDR2 reads YNFKEQ. The CDR3 is CASSPYPGQGRNTIYF. CDR3 bases: TGTGCCAGCAGCCCCTACCCGGGACAGGGTCGAAACACCATATATTTT.

This clone came up once. The gene calls are TRBV15 and TRBJ2-1; 9 bases map to TRBD2. With 6 bases clipped from V and 7 bases from J, the junction kept 7 bases outside the gene matches. The germline V gene encodes CDR1 LNHNV and CDR2 YYDKDF (reference sequence). The CDR3 is 14 residues long. The CDR3 DNA is TGTGCCACCAGAGACGCGGGAGGGGGGAATGAGCAGTTCTTC. Translated, it gives CATRDAGGGNEQFF.

The rearrangement links TRBV19 to TRBJ2-5; possible D gene TRBD1, 6 bases. The J call is in doubt because the DNA end fits TRBJ2-7 better. Germline V gene sequence: CDR1 LNHDA, CDR2 SQIVND (reference sequence). This CDR3 spans 14 amino acids. CDR3 sequence: CASKARDNSYEQYF. CDR3 sequence (DNA): TGTGCCAGTAAAGCCAGGGACAACTCCTACGAGCAGTACTTC.

V usage is TRBV12-5 and J usage is TRBJ1-5, with 7 bases lining up with TRBD1. CDR1 and CDR2 (germline): LGHNT, FRNRAP. The CDR3 has 17 amino acids. Trimming cost V 0 bases and J 3 bases; bases outside gene matches: 8. The CDR3 DNA sequence: TGTGCTAGTGGTTTGGTACTAGGGGGACAGCTCAATCAGCCCCAGCATTTT. Translation gives CASGLVLGGQLNQPQHF.

This chain uses TRBV2 with TRBJ2-6, with 8 nucleotides matching TRBD1. CDR1 and CDR2 from the germline V gene are SNHLY and FYNNEI. The CDR3 is made up of 17 amino acids. V gave up 3 bases and J gave up 1 base; unmatched junction bases: 5. Written as DNA, the CDR3 is TGTGCCAGCAGTGATCCGGACAGGGAGTCTGGGGCCAACGTCCTGACTTTC. This sequence encodes CASSDPDRESGANVLTF. Full variable domain (rest looked up from reference TRBV2 and TRBJ2-6): EPEVTQTPSHQVTQMGQEVILRCVPISNHLYFYWYRQILGQKVEFLVSFYNNEISEKSEIFDDQFSVERPDGSNFTLKIRSTKLEDSAMYFCASSDPDRESGANVLTFGAGSRLTVL.

The V call is TRBV2, the J call TRBJ1-1; D is ambiguous. Trimming removed 1 base from V and 7 bases from J, with 13 bases in between. CDR1 and CDR2 (germline): SNHLY, FYNNEI. The CDR3 is 14 residues long. This CDR3 is CASSEGGGKVEAFF. As DNA, the CDR3 is TGTGCCAGCAGTGAAGGGGGAGGGAAGGTTGAAGCTTTCTTT.